Shown below are 7 T cell receptor beta chains from a single sample sequenced in a study of identical twins. TCRdb processed the 5' RACE reads anew with MiXCR; each CDR3 protein has one entry. The sample gives approximately 220,000 distinct CDR3 sequences, about 7.5% of which show up once; more than 1.5% is in the top ten. The same data also went into a second study, on yellow fever vaccine responses in identical twins.

Sequences were obtained from memory (CD45RO+) T cells sorted from blood. These receptors all stem from a woman under 30 in good health.

This clonotype was detected ten times or more. The rearrangement uses TRBV3-1 and TRBJ2-6, with D unclear. The germline gives CDR1 LGHDT, CDR2 YNNKEL (reference sequence). There are 13 residues in the CDR3. The V gene lost 6 bases and the J gene lost 0 bases, with 3 bases spanning the gap. The CDR3 sequence: CASSVSGANVLTF. CDR3 DNA sequence: TGTGCCAGCAGTGTCTCTGGGGCCAACGTCCTGACTTTC.

In this sample, this clonotype turned up many times. The chain couples TRBV20-1 to TRBJ2-4; D ambiguous. The germline CDR1 and CDR2 sequences are DFQATT and SNEGSKA (reference sequence). The CDR3 extends over 15 amino acids. The V end was cut by 6 bases, the J end by 0 bases, with 15 bases between. CDR3 nucleotides: TGCAGTGCAGTTCCCCCTCCTCTAGCCAAAAACATTCAGTACTTC. Translated, it gives CSAVPPPLAKNIQYF.

CDR3 in amino acids: CASSATGNNQPQHF. DNA for the CDR3: TGTGCCAGCAGCGCTACAGGGAACAATCAGCCCCAGCATTTT. The chain carries TRBV7-2 and TRBJ1-5; a possible D gene is TRBD1 (6 bases). Trimming removed 5 bases from V and 3 bases from J, with 11 bases in between. Germline V gene lookup returns CDR1 SGHTA and CDR2 FQGNSA. CDR3 size: 14 residues.

Notes on this clonotype: A much larger clone differs by one base, so this may be a read error. This sequence joins TRBV6-1 and TRBJ2-3, with D hard to call. The DNA end lines up better with TRBJ1-5; the J call may be wrong. This CDR3 has 15 amino acids. Germline V gives CDR1 MNHNS, CDR2 SASEGT. CDR3: CASSEAPASTDTQHF. In DNA, the CDR3 is TGTGCCAGCAGTGAAGCGCCGGCTAGCACAGATACGCAGCATTTT.

The rearrangement joins TRBV6-1 to TRBJ2-7; TRBD2 agrees at 8 bases. J was trimmed by 1 base and V by 7 bases; bases with no gene match: 9. Germline V gene lookup returns CDR1 MNHNS and CDR2 SASEGT. This CDR3 spans 15 amino acids. CDR3 loop: CASTATSGSSYEQYF. CDR3 bases: TGTGCCAGCACCGCCACGAGCGGGAGTTCCTACGAGCAGTACTTC.

A few counts support this clonotype. This rearrangement joins TRBV15 to TRBJ2-4; 10 positions agree with TRBD1. The V gene end was trimmed by 2 bases and the J gene end by 8 bases; junction bases not matched to a gene: 9. Germline V gene lookup returns CDR1 LNHNV and CDR2 YYDKDF (reference sequence). This CDR3 comprises 16 residues. The CDR3 coding sequence is TGTGCCACCAGCAGATCCCTGACAGGGGGCGAGGACATTCAGTACTTC. Amino acid sequence: CATSRSLTGGEDIQYF.

The rearrangement joins TRBV5-1 to TRBJ2-2, with a weak D call TRBD1 (6 bases). V was shortened by 3 bases and J by 3 bases, with 12 bases between the two germline ends. The V gene's germline CDR1 is SGHRS and CDR2 YFSETQ. The CDR3 covers 15 residues. The CDR3 nucleotides are TGCGCCAGCAGCTCGACAGGACGAGACACCGGGGAGCTGTTTTTT. It specifies CASSSTGRDTGELFF.